These 27 T cell receptor beta chains share one sample of origin, sequenced in a study of blood T cell repertoires in COVID-19. The repertoire was sequenced with immunoSEQ multiplex PCR; TCRdb's copy has only in-frame clones and lacks some. This sample has approximately 31,000 clones, with about nine tenths found just once. The source material was peripheral blood. The receptors stem from a human donor with active COVID-19. The donor label of this sample is uncertain.

The genes are TRBV6-5 and TRBJ1-5, with 8 nucleotides matching TRBD1. This CDR3 region has 15 residues. CDR1 and CDR2 from the germline V gene are MNHEY and SVGAGI. The trim removed 7 bases at V and 3 bases at J, leaving 8 bases unmatched. In DNA, the CDR3 is TGTGCCAGCACCAGGACAGGGACGGACAATCAGCCCCAGCATTTT. Translating it yields CASTRTGTDNQPQHF.

The chain employs TRBV28 and TRBJ2-1, with 9 positions matching TRBD2. In germline, CDR1 is MDHEN, CDR2 SYDVKM. The CDR3 is 13 amino acids. V was pared by 8 bases and J by 4 bases, with 3 bases of the junction left unmatched. CDR3 sequence: CASRTSAYNEQFF. Written as DNA, the CDR3 is TGTGCCAGCCGGACTAGCGCGTACAATGAGCAGTTCTTC.

This clone was recorded once. The V and J genes are TRBV5-1 and TRBJ2-3; D is unclear. Trimming removed 0 bases from V and 5 bases from J, with 4 bases in between. This CDR3 region has 12 residues. The V gene's germline CDR1 is SGHRS and CDR2 YFSETQ. CDR3 protein: CASSLELDTQYF. The CDR3, as DNA: TGCGCCAGCAGCTTGGAACTAGATACGCAGTATTTT.

In its sample, this clone was seen a few times. The chain employs TRBV7-6 and TRBJ2-2; possibly TRBD1 for D (6 bases). This CDR3 region has 12 residues. V dropped 8 bases and J dropped 7 bases, with 11 bases sitting between them. Looked up from germline, CDR1 is SGHVS and CDR2 is FNYEAQ. CDR3 in amino acids: CASLGGYGELFF. DNA of the CDR3: TGTGCCAGCTTAGGGGGTTACGGGGAGCTGTTTTTT.

The chain uses TRBV3-1 (or the pseudogene TRBV3-2) and TRBJ2-1, with 7 nucleotides matching TRBD2. Germline V lookup: CDR1 LGHDT, CDR2 YNNKEL (reference sequence). V shed 2 bases and J 0 bases; nucleotides not matched to a gene: 4. The CDR3 loop spans 16 amino acids. CDR3 in DNA: TGTGCCAGCAGCCAATTGGGGGGGAGCTCCTACAATGAGCAGTTCTTC. Protein: CASSQLGGSSYNEQFF.

The chain employs TRBV5-1 and TRBJ2-2, with 10 bases lining up with TRBD1. From germline, CDR1 is SGHRS and CDR2 YFSETQ. V lost 2 bases, J lost 2 bases, and 9 bases stayed unmatched. The CDR3 has 18 residues. This chain's CDR3 is CASSFLPGQGRNTGELFF. The CDR3 region has the DNA TGCGCCAGCAGCTTTCTGCCGGGACAGGGGAGAAACACCGGGGAGCTGTTTTTT.

The rearrangement joins TRBV28 to TRBJ2-1, with 7 bases identical to TRBD2. V shed 2 bases and J 4 bases; nucleotides not matched to a gene: 8. This CDR3 spans 16 amino acids. The V gene's germline CDR1 is MDHEN and CDR2 SYDVKM. CDR3 protein: CASSLMAGAEYNEQFF. DNA of the CDR3: TGTGCCAGCAGTTTAATGGCGGGAGCCGAATACAATGAGCAGTTCTTC.

In its sample, this clone was seen once. The rearrangement uses TRBV27 and TRBJ2-3, with D tentatively TRBD1 (5 bases). Trimming left V 0 bases short and J 4 bases short, with 8 bases between. The CDR3 has 14 residues. Germline V gene data show CDR1 as MNHEY and CDR2 as SMNVEV (reference sequence). The CDR3 loop is CASSLSQGSDTQYF. CDR3 sequence (DNA): TGTGCCAGCAGTTTATCGCAGGGTTCAGATACGCAGTATTTT.

This clone has only a few counts. The chain employs TRBV30 and TRBJ2-7, with 9 nucleotides matching TRBD1. Trimming took 3 bases from V and 5 from J; bases not matched to a gene: 11. Germline V CDR1 and CDR2: GTSNPN, SVGIG (reference sequence). This CDR3 contains 15 residues. This CDR3 is CAWSHAGTGSHEQYF. DNA for the CDR3: TGTGCCTGGAGCCACGCCGGGACAGGGTCTCACGAGCAGTACTTC.

The chain has TRBV5-1 and TRBJ1-4; D possibly corresponds to TRBD1 (5 bases). The germline gives CDR1 SGHRS, CDR2 YFSETQ. Trimming pared 1 base from V and 7 bases from J, leaving 5 bases between. The CDR3 runs 12 residues. In DNA, the CDR3 is TGCGCCAGCAGCTTGACAGGTGAAAAACTGTTTTTT. Translation: CASSLTGEKLFF.

J is TRBJ1-6 and V is TRBV6-6; the match to TRBD1 covers 7 bases. The CDR3 extends over 18 amino acids. The trim removed 5 bases at V and 7 bases at J, leaving 17 bases unmatched. The germline CDR1 and CDR2 sequences are MNHNY and SVGAGI (reference sequence). The CDR3 bases are TGTGCCAGCAGTCGAACTCTAAACAGGGGAATTGGAAATTCACCCCTCCACTTT. This gives the protein CASSRTLNRGIGNSPLHF.

The chain links TRBV19 to TRBJ2-1; 10 bases map to TRBD2. This CDR3 spans 15 amino acids. CDR1 LNHDA and CDR2 SQIVND come from the germline V gene (reference sequence). V trimming: 3 bases; J trimming: 6 bases; junction bases outside the gene matches: 5. The CDR3 loop reads CASSITSGVGNEQFF. CDR3 DNA: TGTGCCAGTAGTATTACTAGCGGGGTCGGCAATGAGCAGTTCTTC.

The chain combines TRBV6-5 with TRBJ2-5, with a weak D call TRBD2 (5 bases). Germline V lookup: CDR1 MNHEY, CDR2 SVGAGI. The CDR3 totals 16 residues. Trimming took 2 bases from V and 5 from J, leaving 18 bases between them. The DNA for the CDR3 is TGTGCCAGCAGTTACGGTCCTGGCACTAGTTTGGAGACCCAGTACTTC. Translated: CASSYGPGTSLETQYF.

V and J are TRBV12-3 or TRBV12-4 and TRBJ2-5; tentative D call: TRBD2 (5 bases). The CDR3 extends over 13 amino acids. Trimming pared 7 bases from V and 2 bases from J, leaving 11 bases between. CDR3 sequence reads: CASTKTKQETQYF. CDR3 DNA: TGTGCCAGCACCAAGACTAAACAAGAGACCCAGTACTTC.

Only one count was recorded for this clone. V is TRBV11-2 and J is TRBJ2-2; a weak D match, TRBD2 (6 bases). The V gene's germline CDR1 is SGHAT and CDR2 FQNNGV. Trimming took 3 bases from V and 7 from J, leaving 15 bases between them. This CDR3 has 15 amino acids. Written as DNA, the CDR3 is TGTGCCAGCAGCTTCTGGGACTCCCCGGGCGGGGAGCTGTTTTTT. Amino acid sequence: CASSFWDSPGGELFF. Using reference TRBV11-2 and TRBJ2-2 for the parts outside the CDR3, the full variable domain is EAGVAQSPRYKIIEKRQSVAFWCNPISGHATLYWYQQILGQGPKLLIQFQNNGVVDDSQLPKDRFSAERLKGVDSTLKIQPAKLEDSAVYLCASSFWDSPGGELFFGEGSRLTVL.

The chain recombines TRBV7-3 with TRBJ2-1, with 7 nucleotides matching TRBD2. The CDR3 length is 13 residues. Germline lookup yields CDR1 SGHTA and CDR2 FQGTGA. After removal of 5 bases from V and 9 bases from J, the junction contained 7 bases not matched to a gene. The CDR3 coding sequence is TGTGCCAGCAGCCCTACGGGGGGAAGTGAGCAGTTCTTC. This encodes CASSPTGGSEQFF.

The rearrangement joins TRBV28 to TRBJ2-6; D not certain. The CDR3 has 15 residues. Looked up from germline, CDR1 is MDHEN and CDR2 is SYDVKM. Trimming removed 5 bases at V and 6 bases at J, with 14 bases between. As DNA, the CDR3 is TGTGCCAGCAGTCCTCGTAATGGCCCGGCCAACGTCCTGACTTTC. The encoded protein is CASSPRNGPANVLTF.

The chain is built from TRBV5-1 and TRBJ2-3; 10 nucleotides line up with TRBD1. Germline V lookup: CDR1 SGHRS, CDR2 YFSETQ. The CDR3 covers 15 residues. V was pared by 4 bases and J by 2 bases, with 4 bases of the junction left unmatched. The CDR3 nucleotides read TGCGCCAGCAGCCGGACAGGGGGTAACACAGATACGCAGTATTTT. It encodes CASSRTGGNTDTQYF.

V is TRBV7-3 and J is TRBJ1-4; TRBD1 matches 7 bases. V lost 5 bases to trimming and J lost 8 bases; unmatched junction nucleotides: 8. The CDR3 covers 14 residues. Germline V gene sequence: CDR1 SGHTA, CDR2 FQGTGA. The CDR3 protein is CASSPGQRNEKLFF. The CDR3 DNA reads as TGTGCCAGCAGCCCGGGACAGCGTAACGAAAAACTGTTTTTT. The full variable domain, its missing parts supplied by reference TRBV7-3 and TRBJ1-4, is GAGVSQTPSNKVTEKGKYVELRCDPISGHTALYWYRQSLGQGPEFLIYFQGTGAADDSGLPNDRFFAVRPEGSVSTLKIQRTERGDSAVYLCASSPGQRNEKLFFGSGTQLSVL.

V is TRBV11-3 and J is TRBJ2-1; TRBD1 might be the D (6 bases). Germline V lookup: CDR1 SGHNT, CDR2 YENEEA. Between the trimmed V and J ends, which lost 5 bases and 0 bases, there was a span of 14 bases. The CDR3 consists of 16 residues. The CDR3 DNA reads TGTGCCAGCAGCCCTTTTGGACAGTCCTCCTACAATGAGCAGTTCTTC. It is translated as CASSPFGQSSYNEQFF.

The chain employs TRBV10-3 and TRBJ2-7; D perhaps matches TRBD2 (5 bases). Germline values: CDR1 ENHRY, CDR2 SYGVKD. This CDR3 spans 13 amino acids. V gave up 6 bases and J gave up 7 bases, with 16 bases separating them. The DNA of the CDR3 is TGTGCCATCAGAGAAGACGGACTTGAGGAGCAGTACTTC. Translation: CAIREDGLEEQYF.

This clone has a single count. The rearrangement joins TRBV4-1 to TRBJ2-6; 7 bases are shared with TRBD1. The germline gives CDR1 MGHRA, CDR2 YSYEKL. Trimming took 0 bases from V and 1 from J; bases not matched to a gene: 3. The CDR3 sequence is 17 residues long. This CDR3 is CASSQDPGQSGANVLTF. The CDR3 DNA reads TGCGCCAGCAGCCAAGATCCGGGACAGTCTGGGGCCAACGTCCTGACTTTC.

V and J are TRBV5-1 and TRBJ2-3; 12 nucleotides line up with TRBD2. Trimming took 4 bases from V and 3 from J; bases not matched to a gene: 6. The length of the CDR3 is 16 residues. The germline gives CDR1 SGHRS, CDR2 YFSETQ. The CDR3 sequence: CASSITSGGQTDTQYF. For the CDR3, the DNA is TGCGCCAGCAGCATAACTAGCGGGGGGCAAACAGATACGCAGTATTTT.

The chain employs TRBV6-5 and TRBJ2-2, with 7 bases fitting TRBD2. V dropped 3 bases and J dropped 4; count of bases not matched to a gene: 5. Per germline, CDR1 MNHEY and CDR2 SVGAGI. This CDR3 comprises 15 residues. This CDR3 is CASSYPGEGTGELFF. CDR3 DNA: TGTGCCAGCAGTTATCCGGGGGAGGGCACCGGGGAGCTGTTTTTT.

CDR3 residues: CATAEGYPYNEQFF. Here the CDR3 DNA reads TGTGCCACGGCGGAGGGCTACCCTTACAATGAGCAGTTCTTC. This chain links TRBV15 with TRBJ2-1; a possible D gene is TRBD2 (6 bases). Per the germline V gene, CDR1 is LNHNV and CDR2 is YYDKDF (reference sequence). Trimming left V 9 bases short and J 4 bases short, with 16 bases between. This CDR3 has 14 amino acids.

The CDR3 loop reads CASRVQGYEQYF. CDR3 in DNA: TGTGCCAGCAGAGTACAGGGCTACGAGCAGTACTTC. This rearrangement joins TRBV5-6 to TRBJ2-7, with a weak D call TRBD1 (6 bases). The V end lost 5 bases, the J end lost 3 bases, and 9 bases lay between the germline ends. In germline, CDR1 is SGHDT, CDR2 YYEEEE. The CDR3 has 12 amino acids.

The table lists this clone with a count of one. The chain joins TRBV19 to TRBJ2-3; the D gene is possibly TRBD1 (7 bases). Germline values: CDR1 LNHDA, CDR2 SQIVND (reference sequence). This CDR3 contains 14 residues. V lost 6 bases, J lost 3 bases, and 13 bases lay in between. The CDR3 is CASRWRGPTDTQYF. The CDR3 region has the DNA TGTGCCAGTAGATGGAGGGGGCCGACAGATACGCAGTATTTT.